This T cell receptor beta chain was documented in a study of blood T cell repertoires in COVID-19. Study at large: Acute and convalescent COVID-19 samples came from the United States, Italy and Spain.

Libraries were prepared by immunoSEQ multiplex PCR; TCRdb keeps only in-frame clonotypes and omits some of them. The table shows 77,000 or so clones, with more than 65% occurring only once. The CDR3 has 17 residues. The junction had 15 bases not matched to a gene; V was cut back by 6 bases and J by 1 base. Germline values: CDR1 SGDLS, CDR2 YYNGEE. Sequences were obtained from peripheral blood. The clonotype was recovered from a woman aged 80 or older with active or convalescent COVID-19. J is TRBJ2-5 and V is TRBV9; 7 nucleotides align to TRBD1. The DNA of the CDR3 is TGTGCCAGCAACATGGCCCCGGGACAGAGCGCCCAAGAGACCCAGTACTTC. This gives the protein CASNMAPGQSAQETQYF.